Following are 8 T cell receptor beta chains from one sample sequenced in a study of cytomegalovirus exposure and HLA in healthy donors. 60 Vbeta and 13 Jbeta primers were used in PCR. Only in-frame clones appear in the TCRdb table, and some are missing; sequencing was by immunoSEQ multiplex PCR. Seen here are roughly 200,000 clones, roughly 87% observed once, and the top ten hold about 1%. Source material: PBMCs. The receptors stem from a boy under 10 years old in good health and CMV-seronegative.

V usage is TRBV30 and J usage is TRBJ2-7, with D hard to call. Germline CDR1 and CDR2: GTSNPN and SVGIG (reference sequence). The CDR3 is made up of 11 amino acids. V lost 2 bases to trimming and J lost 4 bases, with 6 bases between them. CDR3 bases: TGTGCCTGGAGTCCCCAGTACGAGCAGTACTTC. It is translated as CAWSPQYEQYF. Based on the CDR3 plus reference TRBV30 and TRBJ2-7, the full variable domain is SQTIHQWPATLVQPVGSPLSLECTVEGTSNPNLYWYRQAAGRGLQLLFYSVGIGQISSEVPQNLSASRPQDRQFILSSKKLLLSDSGFYLCAWSPQYEQYFGPGTRLTVT.

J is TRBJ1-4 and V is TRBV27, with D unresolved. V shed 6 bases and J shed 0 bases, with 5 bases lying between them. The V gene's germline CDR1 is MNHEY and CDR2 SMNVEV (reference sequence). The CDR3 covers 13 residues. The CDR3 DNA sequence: TGTGCCAGCAGGACACCAACTAATGAAAAACTGTTTTTT. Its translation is CASRTPTNEKLFF.

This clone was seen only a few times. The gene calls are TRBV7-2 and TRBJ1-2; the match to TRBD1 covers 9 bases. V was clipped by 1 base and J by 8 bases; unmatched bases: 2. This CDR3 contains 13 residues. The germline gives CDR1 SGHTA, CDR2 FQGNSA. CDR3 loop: CASSLGTGVGYTF. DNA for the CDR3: TGTGCCAGCAGCTTAGGGACAGGGGTCGGCTACACCTTC.

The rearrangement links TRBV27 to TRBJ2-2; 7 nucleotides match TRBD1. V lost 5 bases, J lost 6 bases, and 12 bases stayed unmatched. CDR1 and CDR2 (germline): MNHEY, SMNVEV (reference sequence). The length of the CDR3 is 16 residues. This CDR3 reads CASSLGTVGAAGELFF. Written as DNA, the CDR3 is TGTGCCAGCAGTCTCGGGACAGTTGGGGCGGCCGGGGAGCTGTTTTTT.

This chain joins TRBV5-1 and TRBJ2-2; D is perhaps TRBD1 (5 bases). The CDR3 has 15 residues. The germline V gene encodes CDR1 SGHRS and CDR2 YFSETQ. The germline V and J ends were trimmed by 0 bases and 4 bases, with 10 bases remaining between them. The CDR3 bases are TGCGCCAGCAGCTTGGCCAGGGCGAGCACCGGGGAGCTGTTTTTT. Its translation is CASSLARASTGELFF.

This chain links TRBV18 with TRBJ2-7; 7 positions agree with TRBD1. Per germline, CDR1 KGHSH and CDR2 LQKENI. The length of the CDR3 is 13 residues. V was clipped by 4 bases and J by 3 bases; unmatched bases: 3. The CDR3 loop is CASSRDRNYEQYF. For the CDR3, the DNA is TGTGCCAGCTCACGGGACAGAAACTACGAGCAGTACTTC.

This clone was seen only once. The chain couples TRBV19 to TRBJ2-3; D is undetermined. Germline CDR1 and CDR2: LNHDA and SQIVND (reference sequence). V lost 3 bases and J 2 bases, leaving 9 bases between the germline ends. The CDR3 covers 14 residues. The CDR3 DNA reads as TGTGCCAGTAGTATCCTGACTGACACAGATACGCAGTATTTT. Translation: CASSILTDTDTQYF.

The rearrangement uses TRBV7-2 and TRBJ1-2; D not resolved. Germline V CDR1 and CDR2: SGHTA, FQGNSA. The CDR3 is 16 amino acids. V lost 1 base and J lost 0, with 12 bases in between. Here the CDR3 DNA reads TGTGCCAGCAGCTTAGATGGGCGGGCATCTAACTATGGCTACACCTTC. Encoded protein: CASSLDGRASNYGYTF.